The sequence of this TCR beta chain was determined in a study of T cells after yellow fever vaccination (dated by TCRdb to about 2019). The study in broad terms: The SMART-Seq v4 Ultra Low Input RNA kit was used to prepare libraries from fractions with low cell numbers. To track T-cell clones before and after primary and booster YFV17D yellow fever vaccination, bulk TCR alpha and beta repertoires were sequenced longitudinally. Two healthy male donors, one aged 18 to 30 and one aged 30 to 40 years, were included in the cohort. Blood samples were taken at several timepoints before and after primary and secondary immunization, and bulk PBMC replicates and cell subsets were isolated.

What the research found in general, with its limitations: Most clones expanded after primary vaccination (almost 97% of CD4 and 88% of CD8) were re-detected after the booster, suggesting that broad memory maintenance occurred. Only a couple of donors were included in the study, so the extent to which the findings can be generalized is limited. The secondary T-cell response was found to be weaker but faster than the primary response, with a peak reached on day 5 rather than on day 15. A small share of clonotypes was detected in both CD4 and CD8 compartments, with the overlap likely arising from convergent recombination. Computational filtering was required because FACS-sorted repertoires could contain abundant contaminating clonotypes from the bulk population.

CDR1 is given as MNHEY and CDR2 as SVGAGI, both from the germline V gene. The CDR3 measures 17 amino acids from cysteine to phenylalanine. Kept here is only the CDR3 DNA, which spans 51 bases and is read in frame from base 1. Trimming removed 4 bases from V and 2 bases from J, leaving 17 bases between the germline ends. In the paper's terms, the treatment or condition label means: live attenuated yellow fever vaccine strain. PBMCs were isolated from peripheral blood using a standard Ficoll-Paque protocol. CD4 and CD8 T-cell fractions were isolated with Dynabeads CD4 and CD8 positive selection kits. RNA was extracted with TriZol from bulk PBMCs, CD4 and CD8 fractions, and dextramer-positive and dextramer-negative fractions. This clonotype was counted many times. The antigen this receptor binds is unknown. Base qualities are missing; no much larger clone stands one base away. These reads were obtained on an Illumina NovaSeq 6000. TCR cDNA was synthesized by 5'RACE template switching, which introduced a universal primer site and unique molecular identifiers. Priming for cDNA synthesis came from both the TCR alpha and TCR beta constant segments. Libraries were amplified in two PCR steps, with sample barcodes and sequencing adapters added in the second step. Sequencing of the libraries was done on either Illumina HiSeq 2500 (2x100 bp) or NovaSeq (2x150 bp). The paper's processing steps were these. MIGEC was used to demultiplex reads and collapse the reads into UMI consensus sequences, and MiXCR was used for V(D)J alignment. Using edgeR on replicate PBMC samples, clonotypes were called vaccine-responding if FDR was below 0.01 and the log2 fold change was above 5 up to day 15. Bulk clonotypes were assigned CD4 or CD8 identity according to which sequenced CD4 or CD8 repertoire held them at higher abundance. TCRdb reworked the public reads: Q25 trimming with fastp, MiXCR clone assembly, productive beta chains retained. Records with the same CDR3 protein are collapsed into one entry carrying the most frequent genes and DNA. The V and J calls shown here were made by TCRdb, not taken from the authors' results. This sample has about 160,000 distinct CDR3 sequences in its table, and 9.3% of those were observed once. About a third of the sample is in the top ten clones.

The material sequenced was CD8+ T cells sorted from PBMCs, taken 45 days after the yellow fever booster vaccination. This receptor was taken from a man in his late teens or twenties who received the YFV17D yellow fever vaccine. The chain was built from TRBV6-5 and TRBJ1-4; a tentative D call is TRBD1 (6 bases match). The nucleotide sequence reads TGTGCCAGCAGTTCACAGGGACCCTTTACTACTAATGAAAAACTGTTTTTT. Its product reads: CASSSQGPFTTNEKLFF.